The 14 T cell receptor beta chains reported below all come from one sample, sequenced in a study of identical twins. TCRdb called the 5' RACE reads again in MiXCR, with one record for every CDR3 protein. Here the sample spans some 460,000 distinct CDR3 sequences, 13% to 15% being singletons. These data also formed part of another study, on yellow fever vaccine responses in identical twins.

What was sequenced was CD4+ T cells sorted from blood. These TCRs come from a woman aged 18 to 35 in good health.

The chain employs TRBV11-2 and TRBJ2-7; D possibly corresponds to TRBD1 (6 bases). With 1 base removed from V and 4 bases from J, the gap between germline ends came to 20 bases. This CDR3 is built from 17 residues. Germline CDR1 is SGHAT and CDR2 is FQNNGV. In DNA, the CDR3 is TGTGCCAGCAGCTTAGGATCACACGGGACAAGGGGTTACGAGCAGTACTTC. It encodes CASSLGSHGTRGYEQYF.

V is TRBV5-1 and J is TRBJ2-3, with 12 positions matching TRBD1. This CDR3 spans 17 amino acids. Germline V gives CDR1 SGHRS, CDR2 YFSETQ. The J segment lost 7 bases and the V segment lost 3 bases, leaving 12 bases of the junction unmatched. DNA for the CDR3: TGCGCCAGCAGCTCAAACCCCGGGACAGGGGGCGCAAATACGCAGTATTTT. It specifies CASSSNPGTGGANTQYF.

The chain combines TRBV12-3 or TRBV12-4 with TRBJ2-7; possibly TRBD2 for D (5 bases). CDR3 length: 14 amino acids. Trimming stripped 6 bases from V and 2 bases from J, with 14 bases between. As DNA, the CDR3 is TGTGCCAGCAGCCGAACGGGTAGCGCCTACGAGCAGTACTTC. Translation gives CASSRTGSAYEQYF.

Ten or more counts support this clonotype. The V gene is TRBV12-3 or TRBV12-4, the J gene TRBJ2-5; 8 bases map to TRBD2. The CDR3 runs to 12 residues. The ends lost 7 bases at V and 4 bases at J; junction bases unmatched: 2. The CDR3 loop reads CASTRGGETQYF. CDR3 DNA sequence: TGTGCCAGCACCCGGGGGGGAGAGACCCAGTACTTC.

This clonotype has ten or more counts. CDR3 amino acids: CSARDSRHEQYF. The DNA of the CDR3 is TGCAGCGCTCGGGACAGTCGCCACGAGCAGTACTTC. This chain joins TRBV29-1 and TRBJ2-7, with 7 bases aligning to TRBD1. Trimming at V came to 7 bases and at J to 5 bases, leaving 8 bases not matched to a gene. Germline V gene lookup returns CDR1 SQVTM and CDR2 ANQGSEA. This CDR3 spans 12 amino acids.

This clonotype was detected only a few times. This sequence joins TRBV18 and TRBJ2-2; a possible D gene is TRBD2 (5 bases). This CDR3 comprises 19 residues. Germline CDR1 is KGHSH and CDR2 is LQKENI. V shed 1 base and J shed 2 bases, with 20 bases lying between them. CDR3 DNA sequence: TGTGCCAGCTCACCACGCCCCATAGGAGGTCCCCTAAACACCGGGGAGCTGTTTTTT. Translated: CASSPRPIGGPLNTGELFF.

This sequence joins TRBV30 and TRBJ1-6, with 9 bases lining up with TRBD1. The CDR3 is 14 amino acids. Trimming at V came to 3 bases and at J to 7 bases, leaving 4 bases not matched to a gene. CDR1 and CDR2 from the germline V gene are GTSNPN and SVGIG (reference sequence). The CDR3 is CAWRDRGDNSPLHF. CDR3 sequence (DNA): TGTGCCTGGAGGGACAGGGGAGACAATTCACCCCTCCACTTT.

This clonotype was seen a few times. The rearrangement uses TRBV29-1 and TRBJ2-3; 10 positions agree with TRBD2. V was pared by 8 bases and J by 4 bases, with 6 bases of the junction left unmatched. Germline values: CDR1 SQVTM, CDR2 ANQGSEA. This CDR3 spans 13 amino acids. CDR3 bases: TGCAGCATTCTAGCGGGAGTCCCAGATACGCAGTATTTT. It is translated as CSILAGVPDTQYF.

J is TRBJ2-3 and V is TRBV3-1; the D is unclear. Germline CDR1 is LGHDT and CDR2 is YNNKEL (reference sequence). Trimming removed 1 base from V and 2 bases from J, with 10 bases in between. This CDR3 region has 15 residues. The chain's CDR3 is CASSQGGVYTDTQYF. As DNA, the CDR3 is TGTGCCAGCAGCCAAGGAGGAGTATACACAGATACGCAGTATTTT.

V gene TRBV28 combines with J gene TRBJ2-2; no clear D. CDR1 MDHEN and CDR2 SYDVKM come from the germline V gene. The CDR3 length is 13 residues. Trimming cost V 5 bases and J 7 bases, with 11 bases left between them. CDR3 protein: CASSQSGGGELFF. The CDR3 nucleotides are TGTGCCAGCAGTCAATCAGGTGGCGGGGAGCTGTTTTTT.

V is TRBV20-1 and J is TRBJ2-3, with TRBD2 matching over 9 bases. The junction had 15 bases not matched to a gene; V was cut back by 3 bases and J by 8 bases. Germline V lookup: CDR1 DFQATT, CDR2 SNEGSKA (reference sequence). CDR3 length equals 16 residues. The CDR3 DNA sequence: TGCAGTGCTAGCTCCAGCGGGGGGTCCTGGGGCGGTACGCAGTATTTT. This sequence encodes CSASSSGGSWGGTQYF.

This chain connects TRBV29-1 to TRBJ2-5; D gene unclear. The ends were cut back, 4 bases at V and 2 bases at J, with 8 bases in the middle. The CDR3 runs 12 residues. The germline CDR1 and CDR2 sequences are SQVTM and ANQGSEA. CDR3 nucleotide sequence: TGCAGCGTTGTGGGAAAACAAGAGACCCAGTACTTC. Its protein is CSVVGKQETQYF.

V is TRBV6-1 and J is TRBJ2-6, with TRBD2 matching 12 bases. The CDR3 has 18 amino acids. V trimming: 6 bases; J trimming: 0 bases; junction bases outside the gene matches: 6. Germline-derived CDR1 and CDR2 are MNHNS and SASEGT. The CDR3 sequence: CASRGKTSGGSGANVLTF. CDR3 DNA sequence: TGTGCCAGCAGGGGTAAGACTAGCGGGGGCTCTGGGGCCAACGTCCTGACTTTC.

The chain joins TRBV5-1 to TRBJ2-7, with TRBD1 as a possible D gene (6 bases). Germline CDR1 SGHRS, CDR2 YFSETQ. The CDR3 length is 14 residues. Trimming pared 0 bases from V and 2 bases from J, leaving 9 bases between. CDR3 sequence (DNA): TGCGCCAGCAGCTTGGAAACAGGGACCTACGAGCAGTACTTC. Translating it yields CASSLETGTYEQYF.